This entry lists 15 T cell receptor beta chains sequenced from one sample in a study of beta chain features in type 1 diabetes (dated by TCRdb to 2016 to 2019). The antigens of these receptors remain unknown. Libraries were built with the immunoSEQ multiplex PCR assay. The High Capacity cDNA Reverse Transcription Kit was used to reverse transcribe all of the isolated RNA, meaning that expressed TCRB transcripts were what got sequenced. This is the immuneACCESS table as TCRdb keeps it, with only in-frame sequences that have V and J called. A part of the clones is gone; compared with another copy, unresolved V genes explain less than half, and the rest is unexplained. The sample contains about 150,000 clones, under 9.5% of them found a single time. Clones ranked in the top ten supply under 0.55% of the sample. On the study overall, not on this receptor specifically: A moderate but significant shortening of TCRB CDR3 length was observed in type 1 diabetes patients in all four CD4+ subsets.

Sample: central memory CD4+ T cells from blood. Receptors were obtained from a man between 18 and 29 years old with type 1 diabetes.

This CDR3 reads CASSRKLAATDNEQFF. The CDR3 DNA follows: TGCGCCAGCAGCAGAAAATTAGCGGCTACAGACAATGAGCAGTTCTTC. The chain combines TRBV5-1 with TRBJ2-1, with D perhaps TRBD2 (6 bases). CDR3 length: 16 residues. Germline CDR1 SGHRS, CDR2 YFSETQ. Trimming pared 4 bases from V and 5 bases from J, leaving 19 bases between.

The V call is TRBV6-5, the J call TRBJ2-1; 7 bases are shared with TRBD2. With V trimmed by 4 bases and J by 12 bases, 12 bases remained unmatched. The CDR3 consists of 14 residues. The germline V gene encodes CDR1 MNHEY and CDR2 SVGAGI. The CDR3 DNA reads TGTGCCAGCAGTTCCTCGGGCGGGAGTTCGTGGCAGTTCTTC. It translates to CASSSSGGSSWQFF.

This sequence joins TRBV5-6 and TRBJ2-4; perhaps TRBD1 as D (6 bases). The CDR3 loop spans 13 amino acids. Germline loops: CDR1 SGHDT, CDR2 YYEEEE. V shed 0 bases and J shed 6 bases, with 7 bases lying between them. CDR3: CASSLARGNIQYF. As DNA, the CDR3 is TGTGCCAGCAGCTTGGCCAGGGGAAACATTCAGTACTTC.

This clone was observed a handful of times. V is TRBV2 and J is TRBJ1-5; 12 positions agree with TRBD1. Germline loops: CDR1 SNHLY, CDR2 FYNNEI. The junction had 8 bases not matched to a gene; V was cut back by 7 bases and J by 4 bases. The CDR3 runs to 16 residues. The CDR3 DNA sequence: TGTGCCAGCACCAAGGGGGGACAGGGGGCTAATCAGCCCCAGCATTTT. As protein: CASTKGGQGANQPQHF.

This sequence joins TRBV10-3 and TRBJ2-1, with TRBD2 identical over 15 bases. The CDR3 loop spans 18 amino acids. The germline V gene encodes CDR1 ENHRY and CDR2 SYGVKD. The ends lost 0 bases at V and 5 bases at J; junction bases unmatched: 5. CDR3 sequence reads: CAISESPGLAGGNNEQFF. CDR3 nucleotide sequence: TGTGCCATCAGTGAGTCCCCGGGACTAGCGGGAGGCAACAATGAGCAGTTCTTC.

This sequence joins TRBV5-1 and TRBJ1-1; 7 nucleotides agree with TRBD1. J gave up 1 base and V 2 bases, and 5 bases lay outside the gene matches. CDR3 size: 15 residues. The germline V gene encodes CDR1 SGHRS and CDR2 YFSETQ. The CDR3: CASSLRTGANTEAFF. The CDR3 DNA reads TGCGCCAGCAGCTTAAGGACAGGAGCGAACACTGAAGCTTTCTTT.

The CDR3 DNA is TGTGCCAGCAGCTTAAACCCCATGGGACAGACCATTGAAGCTTTCTTT. Residues: CASSLNPMGQTIEAFF. V gene TRBV7-2 combines with J gene TRBJ1-1; TRBD1 matches 7 bases. This CDR3 is built from 16 residues. After removal of 2 bases from V and 7 bases from J, the junction contained 13 bases not matched to a gene. CDR1 is SGHTA and CDR2 is FQGNSA in the germline V gene.

This clone has only a few counts. CDR3 loop: CASAPGGSGNEQFF. The DNA for the CDR3 is TGCGCCAGCGCACCGGGGGGATCTGGCAATGAGCAGTTCTTC. The chain uses TRBV5-1 and TRBJ2-1, with 7 bases that match TRBD2. The V segment lost 7 bases and the J segment 6 bases; nucleotides outside the gene matches: 10. Germline CDR1 and CDR2: SGHRS and YFSETQ. The CDR3 is 14 amino acids.

The table lists this clone with a few counts. This chain connects TRBV6-6 to TRBJ2-5, with a tentative D call TRBD2 (5 bases). The CDR3 is 13 amino acids. V lost 8 bases, J lost 2 bases, and 12 bases lay in between. CDR1 and CDR2 from the germline V gene are MNHNY and SVGAGI (reference sequence). For the CDR3, the DNA is TGTGCCAGCGGACGAGGGCTTCAAGAGACCCAGTACTTC. Translating gives CASGRGLQETQYF.

The CDR3 sequence: CASSLGSGGYEQYF. DNA for the CDR3: TGTGCCAGCAGCTTAGGATCAGGGGGCTACGAGCAGTACTTC. The chain employs TRBV7-9 and TRBJ2-7; 7 bases are shared with TRBD1. The germline gives CDR1 SEHNR, CDR2 FQNEAQ (reference sequence). V lost 1 base and J lost 3; bases outside the gene matches: 3. The CDR3 runs 14 residues. Full variable domain (outside the CDR3, taken from reference TRBV7-9 and TRBJ2-7): DTGVSQNPRHKITKRGQNVTFRCDPISEHNRLYWYRQTLGQGPEFLTYFQNEAQLEKSRLLSDRFSAERPKGSFSTLEIQRTEQGDSAMYLCASSLGSGGYEQYFGPGTRLTVT.

The chain combines TRBV4-3 with TRBJ2-1; TRBD2 agrees at 12 bases. Germline V gene data show CDR1 as LGHNA and CDR2 as YSLEER. V was clipped by 5 bases and J by 10 bases; unmatched bases: 9. CDR3 length equals 15 residues. In nucleotides, the CDR3 is TGCGCCAGCAGCGTCGGGCCTAGCGGGGGGGACGAGCAGTTCTTC. Translation: CASSVGPSGGDEQFF.

V gene TRBV5-4 combines with J gene TRBJ1-2; 10 bases map to TRBD1. CDR3 length: 16 residues. In germline, CDR1 is SGHNT, CDR2 YYREEE (reference sequence). V dropped 5 bases and J dropped 7; count of bases not matched to a gene: 14. The DNA of the CDR3 is TGTGCCAGCAGAAGGGTTTTCGACAGGGGGCTCGGTGGCTACACCTTC. Residues: CASRRVFDRGLGGYTF.

This clone was counted between two and nine times. The chain recombines TRBV7-6 with TRBJ1-1, with TRBD1 matching 9 bases. Per the germline V gene, CDR1 is SGHVS and CDR2 is FNYEAQ. This CDR3 comprises 14 residues. Trimming took 3 bases from V and 6 from J; bases not matched to a gene: 5. The chain's CDR3 is CASSLVGQGAEAFF. CDR3 coding DNA: TGTGCCAGCAGCTTGGTGGGACAGGGTGCTGAAGCTTTCTTT.

The CDR3: CASSLWEGTTEAFF. The DNA of the CDR3 is TGTGCCAGCAGTTTATGGGAGGGAACAACTGAAGCTTTCTTT. The chain joins TRBV28 to TRBJ1-1; D is ambiguous. The CDR3 length is 14 residues. Germline loops: CDR1 MDHEN, CDR2 SYDVKM. V dropped 0 bases and J dropped 5 bases, with 10 bases sitting between them.

The rearrangement uses TRBV18 and TRBJ2-1; D is uncertain. Between the trimmed V and J ends, which lost 3 bases and 10 bases, there was a span of 13 bases. Germline V lookup: CDR1 KGHSH, CDR2 LQKENI. CDR3 length: 13 amino acids. The CDR3: CASSPGVSQEQFF. CDR3 nucleotides: TGTGCCAGCTCACCCGGAGTTAGTCAAGAGCAGTTCTTC.